The present TCR beta chain was sequenced within a study of tumor-infiltrating lymphocytes in primary liver carcinoma. General study points: Only about 8-25% of top clones were detected in each of the five tumor regions.

The CDR3 covers 16 residues. Germline values: CDR1 MDHEN, CDR2 SYDVKM. Both RNA and DNA were isolated together from roughly 20-30 mg of bulk tissue that had not been sorted. Patients underwent resection of primary liver carcinoma. Those patients suffered from chronic HBV infection and were treatment-naive. Tumor samples were assessed, and every one had over 85% viable tumor cells. On this clonotype itself: The antigen is not known. One end of the junction is discordant with germline, which a read error may explain.

Synthesis of TCR beta cDNA was carried out from 450 to 650 ng total RNA with a constant-region primer. Three nested multiplex PCR rounds, a slightly modified ARM-PCR, produced the libraries for TCR beta. In the first two PCR rounds, TRBV1-TRBV30 forward primers were paired with a C-beta reverse primer, and each round lasted roughly 9 cycles. TCRdb reprocessed the multiplex PCR reads via MiXCR and lists one record per CDR3 protein. The sample lists around 70,000 distinct CDR3 sequences; about 72% were seen once. This chain uses TRBV28 with TRBJ1-5; D perhaps matches TRBD2 (6 bases). The assigned J gene may be wrong: the sequence end matches TRBJ2-3 better. The specimen sequenced was liver tumor tissue from sampling region 4. Subset reported: tumor region T4, right-lateral pole. This clonotype was obtained from a middle-aged man with primary liver carcinoma and hepatitis B virus infection. CDR3 nucleotide sequence: TGTGCAAGCAGATTACCCGGGAGCTATAGCAATCAGCCCCAGTATTTT. It yields the protein CASRLPGSYSNQPQYF.